These 11 T cell receptor beta chains share one sample of origin, sequenced in a study of Graves' ophthalmopathy and Graves' hyperthyroidism (dated by TCRdb to 2017 to 2018). TCRdb lists the instrument as Illumina HiSeq 2000. For repertoire sequencing, the TCR beta CDR3 regions were amplified from RNA transcripts. A first-round RT-PCR used HTBI primers with the Qiagen OneStep RT-PCR kit, followed by a second-round multiplex PCR, size selection and purification. TCRdb reran the public reads through fastp at Q25 and MiXCR, keeping productive beta chains. A single entry per CDR3 protein holds the most common genes and DNA from its merged rows. The sample profile shows about 210,000 distinct CDR3 sequences; approximately 28% of them were found once. The ten largest clones represent about 9.3% of the sample. Sequences were obtained from peripheral blood. Every receptor here comes from a man aged 50 to 59 with Graves' ophthalmopathy. Donor details come from another sample of the same person, matched by shared clones.

This clonotype was counted ten times or more. The rearrangement links TRBV5-1 to TRBJ2-7; D remains unclear. Trimming removed 3 bases at V and 0 bases at J, with 16 bases between. The CDR3 spans 16 residues. Germline CDR1 reads SGHRS; CDR2 reads YFSETQ. CDR3 region: CASSSSNTQLSYEQYF. The CDR3 DNA reads as TGCGCCAGCAGCTCATCGAATACTCAGCTCTCCTACGAGCAGTACTTC.

This rearrangement joins TRBV12-3 or TRBV12-4 to TRBJ2-2; D uncertain. V gave up 1 base and J gave up 7 bases, with 16 bases separating them. This CDR3 has 16 residues. The CDR3 DNA follows: TGTGCCAGCAGTTTAGGTGGGCCCTCGATTATCGGGGAGCTGTTTTTT. Protein: CASSLGGPSIIGELFF.

This clonotype was detected many times. The J gene is TRBJ1-2, the V gene TRBV20-1; D call uncertain. The CDR3 spans 16 residues. Germline V gene lookup returns CDR1 DFQATT and CDR2 SNEGSKA (reference sequence). V lost 1 base to trimming and J lost 4 bases, with 19 bases between them. CDR3 nucleotides: TGCAGTGCTAGAGCCGAGGGTCAGGATTGGGGCTATGGCTACACCTTC. It is translated as CSARAEGQDWGYGYTF.

Many counts were recorded for this clonotype. The CDR3 DNA reads as TGTGCCAGTTCGTCCAGCGGGAGCACCCCCTACGAGCAGTACTTC. It translates to CASSSSGSTPYEQYF. V and J are TRBV19 and TRBJ2-7; 8 nucleotides align to TRBD2. Germline V gene sequence: CDR1 LNHDA, CDR2 SQIVND (reference sequence). The CDR3 sequence is 15 residues long. V lost 8 bases and J lost 2; bases outside the gene matches: 11. Drawing the rest from reference TRBV19 and TRBJ2-7, the complete variable domain is DGGITQSPKYLFRKEGQNVTLSCEQNLNHDAMYWYRQDPGQGLRLIYYSQIVNDFQKGDIAEGYSVSREKKESFPLTVTSAQKNPTAFYLCASSSSGSTPYEQYFGPGTRLTVT.

This clonotype was seen ten or more times. The V and J genes are TRBV28 and TRBJ2-5, with unresolved D. V lost 3 bases to trimming and J lost 7 bases, with 9 bases between them. This CDR3 comprises 12 residues. The germline V gene encodes CDR1 MDHEN and CDR2 SYDVKM. The chain's CDR3 is CASSLQKGTQYF. CDR3 in DNA: TGTGCCAGCAGTTTGCAAAAAGGGACCCAGTACTTC.

The J gene is TRBJ1-6, the V gene TRBV30; TRBD1 agrees at 9 bases. CDR3 size: 14 residues. CDR1 GTSNPN and CDR2 SVGIG come from the germline V gene (reference sequence). The junction had 11 bases not matched to a gene; V was cut back by 8 bases and J by 9 bases. The CDR3 sequence is CAGYSGQGVSPLHF. CDR3 nucleotides: TGTGCCGGCTACTCGGGACAGGGTGTTTCACCCCTCCACTTT. The full variable domain, with the rest looked up from reference TRBV30 and TRBJ1-6, is SQTIHQWPATLVQPVGSPLSLECTVEGTSNPNLYWYRQAAGRGLQLLFYSVGIGQISSEVPQNLSASRPQDRQFILSSKKLLLSDSGFYLCAGYSGQGVSPLHFGNGTRLTVT.

V is TRBV2 and J is TRBJ2-7; 9 bases map to TRBD2. Trimming cost V 5 bases and J 6 bases; bases outside gene matches: 11. CDR1 SNHLY and CDR2 FYNNEI come from the germline V gene. The CDR3 totals 15 residues. The CDR3 reads CASSWQASGNPEQYF. The CDR3 DNA reads TGTGCCAGCAGTTGGCAGGCTAGCGGGAATCCCGAGCAGTACTTC.

This clonotype came up many times. The genes are TRBV12-3 or TRBV12-4 and TRBJ2-4, with D possibly being TRBD2 (6 bases). V was clipped by 7 bases and J by 6 bases, with 16 bases between them. The CDR3 loop spans 14 amino acids. In nucleotides, the CDR3 is TGTGCCAGCACCGGGGACTTCCCAGGAAACATTCAGTACTTC. Translated, it gives CASTGDFPGNIQYF.

This clonotype was seen many times. J is TRBJ2-7 and V is TRBV20-1, with D possibly being TRBD1 (6 bases). Deletions cut 6 bases from V and 3 bases from J, with 12 bases between. The germline CDR1 and CDR2 sequences are DFQATT and SNEGSKA (reference sequence). This CDR3 is built from 12 residues. DNA for the CDR3: TGCAGTGCCCACAGGGTTGACTACGAGCAGTACTTC. This sequence encodes CSAHRVDYEQYF.

The CDR3 coding sequence is TGTGCCAGCAGCTTAGATCAACGGGCTAGCGGGTTACCCTACGAGCAGTACTTC. Protein: CASSLDQRASGLPYEQYF. The J gene is TRBJ2-7, the V gene TRBV11-2; the match to TRBD2 covers 8 bases. The J segment lost 2 bases and the V segment lost 0 bases, leaving 12 bases of the junction unmatched. Germline V gives CDR1 SGHAT, CDR2 FQNNGV. The CDR3 has 18 amino acids.

This clonotype appeared many times. The chain combines TRBV6-2 or TRBV6-3 with TRBJ2-7; no clear D. The CDR3 length is 15 residues. V lost 2 bases to trimming and J lost 2 bases, with 13 bases between them. Germline-derived CDR1 and CDR2 are MNHEY and SVGEGT. The DNA of the CDR3 is TGTGCCAGCAGTTACCCACATCGAGGCACCTACGAGCAGTACTTC. This encodes CASSYPHRGTYEQYF.